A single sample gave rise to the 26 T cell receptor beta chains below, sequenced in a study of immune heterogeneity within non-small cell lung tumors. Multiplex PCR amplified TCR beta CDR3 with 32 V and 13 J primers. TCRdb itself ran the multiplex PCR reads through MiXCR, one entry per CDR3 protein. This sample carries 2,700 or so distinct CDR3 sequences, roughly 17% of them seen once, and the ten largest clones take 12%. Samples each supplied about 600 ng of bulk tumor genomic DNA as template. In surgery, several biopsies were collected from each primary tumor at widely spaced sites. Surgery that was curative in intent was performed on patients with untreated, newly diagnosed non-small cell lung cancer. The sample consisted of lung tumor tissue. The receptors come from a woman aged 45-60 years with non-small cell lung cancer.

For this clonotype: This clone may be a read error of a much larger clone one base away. This chain's CDR3 is CASSPQPKTGLHEQYF. DNA for the CDR3: TGTGCCAGCAGTCCCCAACCCAAGACAGGGCTCCACGAGCAGTACTTC. The chain employs TRBV28 and TRBJ2-7; 7 nucleotides line up with TRBD1. J was trimmed by 5 bases and V by 5 bases; bases with no gene match: 15. CDR3 length: 16 residues. Germline-derived CDR1 and CDR2 are MDHEN and SYDVKM.

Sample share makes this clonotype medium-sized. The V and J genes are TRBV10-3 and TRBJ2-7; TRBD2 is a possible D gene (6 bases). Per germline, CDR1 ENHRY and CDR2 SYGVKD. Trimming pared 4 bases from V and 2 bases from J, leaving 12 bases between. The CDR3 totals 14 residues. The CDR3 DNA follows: TGTGCCATCAGTGTCAGCGGGCGGGCCTACGAGCAGTACTTC. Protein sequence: CAISVSGRAYEQYF.

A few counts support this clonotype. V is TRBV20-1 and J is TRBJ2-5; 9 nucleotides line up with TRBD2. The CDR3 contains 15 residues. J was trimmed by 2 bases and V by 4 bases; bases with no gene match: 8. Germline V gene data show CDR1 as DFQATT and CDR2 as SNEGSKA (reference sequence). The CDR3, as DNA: TGCAGTGCTATCCGGAGGACTAGCGAACAAGAGACCCAGTACTTC. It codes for CSAIRRTSEQETQYF.

CDR3 sequence reads: CASSPRTSSYEQYF. CDR3 in DNA: TGTGCCAGCAGCCCCCGGACTAGCAGCTACGAGCAGTACTTC. The J gene is TRBJ2-7, the V gene TRBV3-1; 8 bases are shared with TRBD2. V dropped 4 bases and J dropped 3; count of bases not matched to a gene: 5. From germline, CDR1 is LGHDT and CDR2 YNNKEL (reference sequence). CDR3 length: 14 amino acids.

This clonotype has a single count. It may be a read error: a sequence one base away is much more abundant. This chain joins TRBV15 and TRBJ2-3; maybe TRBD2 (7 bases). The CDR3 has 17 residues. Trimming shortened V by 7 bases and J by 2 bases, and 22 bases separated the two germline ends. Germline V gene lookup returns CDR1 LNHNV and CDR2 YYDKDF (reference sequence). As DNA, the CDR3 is TGTGCCACCACCTGGGGGGGGCAGATCCCTATCACAGATACGCAGTATTTT. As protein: CATTWGGQIPITDTQYF.

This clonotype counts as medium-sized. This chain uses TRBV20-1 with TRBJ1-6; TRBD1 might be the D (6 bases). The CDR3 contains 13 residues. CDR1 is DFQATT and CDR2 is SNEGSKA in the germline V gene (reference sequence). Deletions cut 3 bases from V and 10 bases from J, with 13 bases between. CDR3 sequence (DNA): TGCAGTGCTAGTGGACAGTGGGGATCACCCCTCCACTTT. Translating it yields CSASGQWGSPLHF.

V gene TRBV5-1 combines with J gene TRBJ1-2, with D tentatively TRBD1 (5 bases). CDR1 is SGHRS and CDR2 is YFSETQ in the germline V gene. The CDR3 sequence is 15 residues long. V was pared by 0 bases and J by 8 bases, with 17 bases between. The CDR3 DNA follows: TGCGCCAGCAGCTTGGATGGCAGGGCCCAAGGAGGCTACACCTTC. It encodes CASSLDGRAQGGYTF.

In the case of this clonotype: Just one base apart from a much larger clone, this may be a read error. The CDR3: CARSKGLAGDSSDTQYF. Here the CDR3 DNA reads TGTGCCAGAAGTAAGGGACTAGCGGGAGACTCGTCAGATACGCAGTATTTT. This chain connects TRBV6-1 to TRBJ2-3, with 14 bases identical to TRBD2. The CDR3 consists of 17 residues. Trimming cost V 9 bases and J 4 bases; bases outside gene matches: 12. Germline V gene lookup returns CDR1 MNHNS and CDR2 SASEGT.

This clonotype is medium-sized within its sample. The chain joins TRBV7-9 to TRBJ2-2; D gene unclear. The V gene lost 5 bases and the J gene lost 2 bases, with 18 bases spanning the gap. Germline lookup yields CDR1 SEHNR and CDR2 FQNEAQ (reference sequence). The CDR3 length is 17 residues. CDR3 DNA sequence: TGTGCCAGCAGCCGCCCTGACTGGTTACAAAACACCGGGGAGCTGTTTTTT. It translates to CASSRPDWLQNTGELFF.

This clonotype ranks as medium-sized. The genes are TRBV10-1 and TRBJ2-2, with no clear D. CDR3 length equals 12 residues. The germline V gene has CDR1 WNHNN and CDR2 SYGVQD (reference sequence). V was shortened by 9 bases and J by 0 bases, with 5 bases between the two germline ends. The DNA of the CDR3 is TGCGCCAGTTCAGCGAACACCGGGGAGCTGTTTTTT. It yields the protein CASSANTGELFF.

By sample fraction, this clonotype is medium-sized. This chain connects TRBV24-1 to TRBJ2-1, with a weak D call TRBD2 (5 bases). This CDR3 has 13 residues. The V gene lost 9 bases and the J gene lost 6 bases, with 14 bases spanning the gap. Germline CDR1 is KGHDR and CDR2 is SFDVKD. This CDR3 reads CATGPASSNEQFF. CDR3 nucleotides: TGTGCCACCGGTCCGGCTAGCTCCAATGAGCAGTTCTTC.

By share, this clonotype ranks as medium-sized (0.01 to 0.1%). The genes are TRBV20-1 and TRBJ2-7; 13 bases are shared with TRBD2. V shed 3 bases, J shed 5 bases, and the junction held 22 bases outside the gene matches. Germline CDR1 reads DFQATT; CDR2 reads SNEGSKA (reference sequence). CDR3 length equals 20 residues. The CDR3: CSARFLQFGTSGTIGHEQYF. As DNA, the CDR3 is TGCAGTGCTAGGTTTCTTCAGTTCGGGACTAGCGGGACAATCGGCCACGAGCAGTACTTC.

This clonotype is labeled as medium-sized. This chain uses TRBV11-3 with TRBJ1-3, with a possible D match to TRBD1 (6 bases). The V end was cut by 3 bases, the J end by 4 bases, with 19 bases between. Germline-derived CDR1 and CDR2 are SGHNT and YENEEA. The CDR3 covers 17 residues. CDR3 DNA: TGTGCCAGCAGCTTCCATCGTGGACAGCCTAGAGGAAACACCATATATTTT. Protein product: CASSFHRGQPRGNTIYF.

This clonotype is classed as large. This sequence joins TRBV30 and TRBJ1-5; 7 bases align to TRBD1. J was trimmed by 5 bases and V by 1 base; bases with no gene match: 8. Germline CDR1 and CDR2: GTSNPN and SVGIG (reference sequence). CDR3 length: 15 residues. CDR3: CAWSGGATGHQPQHF. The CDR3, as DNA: TGTGCCTGGAGTGGAGGCGCGACAGGGCATCAGCCCCAGCATTTT. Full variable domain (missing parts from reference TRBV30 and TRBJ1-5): SQTIHQWPATLVQPVGSPLSLECTVEGTSNPNLYWYRQAAGRGLQLLFYSVGIGQISSEVPQNLSASRPQDRQFILSSKKLLLSDSGFYLCAWSGGATGHQPQHFGDGTRLSIL.

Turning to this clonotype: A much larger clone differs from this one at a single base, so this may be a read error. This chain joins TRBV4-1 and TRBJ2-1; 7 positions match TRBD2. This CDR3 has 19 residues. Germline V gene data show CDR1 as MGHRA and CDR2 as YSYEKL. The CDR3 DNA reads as TGCGCCAGCAGCCAAATCGACGGAATAGCGGGTTCTTCCTACAATGAGGAGTTCTTC. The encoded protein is CASSQIDGIAGSSYNEEFF.

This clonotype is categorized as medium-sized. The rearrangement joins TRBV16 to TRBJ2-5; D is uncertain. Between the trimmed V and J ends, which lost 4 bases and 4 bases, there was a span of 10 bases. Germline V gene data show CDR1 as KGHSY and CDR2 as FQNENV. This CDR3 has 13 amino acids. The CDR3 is CASSLLPRETQYF. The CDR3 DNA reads TGTGCCAGCAGCCTATTGCCGCGAGAGACCCAGTACTTC.

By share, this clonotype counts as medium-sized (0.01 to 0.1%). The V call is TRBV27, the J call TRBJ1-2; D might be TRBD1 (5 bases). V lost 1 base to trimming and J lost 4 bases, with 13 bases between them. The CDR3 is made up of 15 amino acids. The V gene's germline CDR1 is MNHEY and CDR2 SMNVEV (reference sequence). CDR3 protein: CASSLFGGTPYGYTF. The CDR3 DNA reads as TGTGCCAGCAGTTTATTTGGTGGGACGCCCTATGGCTACACCTTC.

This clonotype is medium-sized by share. The CDR3 spells CASSSGWRDSDTQYF. Here the CDR3 DNA reads TGTGCCAGCAGTTCCGGGTGGCGGGATTCAGATACGCAGTATTTT. The chain recombines TRBV28 with TRBJ2-3, with D possibly being TRBD2 (6 bases). The germline V and J ends were trimmed by 4 bases and 4 bases, with 15 bases remaining between them. Per the germline V gene, CDR1 is MDHEN and CDR2 is SYDVKM. The length of the CDR3 is 15 residues. The full variable domain, rest sourced from reference TRBV28 and TRBJ2-3, is DVKVTQSSRYLVKRTGEKVFLECVQDMDHENMFWYRQDPGLGLRLIYFSYDVKMKEKGDIPEGYSVSREKKERFSLILESASTNQTSMYLCASSSGWRDSDTQYFGPGTRLTVL.

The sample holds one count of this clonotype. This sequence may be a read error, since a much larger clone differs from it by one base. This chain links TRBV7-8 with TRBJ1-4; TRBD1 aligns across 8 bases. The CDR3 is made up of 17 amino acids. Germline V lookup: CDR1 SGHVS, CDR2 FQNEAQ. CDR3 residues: CDSSPPGQGVVREKLFF. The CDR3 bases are TGTGACAGCAGCCCCCCCGGACAGGGTGTAGTTCGTGAAAAACTGTTTTTT.

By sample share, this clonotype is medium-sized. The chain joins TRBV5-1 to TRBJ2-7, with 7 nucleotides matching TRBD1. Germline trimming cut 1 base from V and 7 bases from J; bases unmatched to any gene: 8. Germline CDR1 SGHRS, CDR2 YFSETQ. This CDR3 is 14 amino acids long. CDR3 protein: CASSLLDRSGEQYF. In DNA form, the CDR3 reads TGCGCCAGCAGCTTGCTGGACAGGAGCGGAGAGCAGTACTTC.

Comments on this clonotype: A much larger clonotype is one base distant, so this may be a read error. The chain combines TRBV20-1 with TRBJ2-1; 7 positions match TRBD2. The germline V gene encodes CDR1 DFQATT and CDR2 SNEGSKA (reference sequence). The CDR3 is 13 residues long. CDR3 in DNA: TGCAGTGCAGGACTAGATTACTACAATGGGCAGTTCTTC. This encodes CSAGLDYYNGQFF.

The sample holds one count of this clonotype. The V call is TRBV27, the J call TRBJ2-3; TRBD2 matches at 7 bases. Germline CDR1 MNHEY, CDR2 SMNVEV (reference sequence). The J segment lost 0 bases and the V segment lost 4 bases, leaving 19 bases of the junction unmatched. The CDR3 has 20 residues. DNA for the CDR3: TGTGCCAGCAGTTACTCCGGGCTAGCGGACCTAAATCCTAGCACAGATACGCAGTATTTT. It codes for CASSYSGLADLNPSTDTQYF.

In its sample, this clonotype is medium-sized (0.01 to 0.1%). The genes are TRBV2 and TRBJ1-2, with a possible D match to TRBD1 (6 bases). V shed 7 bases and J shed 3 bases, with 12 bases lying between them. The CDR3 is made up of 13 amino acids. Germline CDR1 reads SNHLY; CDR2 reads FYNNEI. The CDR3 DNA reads TGTGCCAGCAACGGCAGGGGTGACTATGGCTACACCTTC. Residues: CASNGRGDYGYTF. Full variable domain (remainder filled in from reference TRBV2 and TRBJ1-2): EPEVTQTPSHQVTQMGQEVILRCVPISNHLYFYWYRQILGQKVEFLVSFYNNEISEKSEIFDDQFSVERPDGSNFTLKIRSTKLEDSAMYFCASNGRGDYGYTFGSGTRLTVV.

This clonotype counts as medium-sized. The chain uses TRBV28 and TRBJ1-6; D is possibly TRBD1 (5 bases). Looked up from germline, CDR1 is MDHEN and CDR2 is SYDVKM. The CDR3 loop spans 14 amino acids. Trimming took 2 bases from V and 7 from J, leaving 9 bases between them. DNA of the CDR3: TGTGCCAGCAGTTTACACAGGCAAAATTCACCCCTCCACTTT. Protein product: CASSLHRQNSPLHF.

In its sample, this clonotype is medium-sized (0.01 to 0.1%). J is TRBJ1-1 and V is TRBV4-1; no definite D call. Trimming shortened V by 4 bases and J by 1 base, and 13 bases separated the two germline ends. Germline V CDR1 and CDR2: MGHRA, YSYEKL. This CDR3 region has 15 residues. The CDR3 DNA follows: TGCGCCAGCAGCCGAGGAAGGGAACGGAACACTGAAGCTTTCTTT. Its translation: CASSRGRERNTEAFF.

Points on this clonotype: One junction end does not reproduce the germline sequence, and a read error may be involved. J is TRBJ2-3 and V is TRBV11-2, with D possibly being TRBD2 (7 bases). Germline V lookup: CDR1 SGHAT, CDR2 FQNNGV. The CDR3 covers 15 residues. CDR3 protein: CASSFGGPSTYTQYF. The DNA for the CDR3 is TGTGCCAGCAGCTTCGGGGGGCCAAGCACATATACGCAGTATTTT.